The rows below give T cell receptor beta chains drawn from one sample of a study of cytomegalovirus exposure and HLA in healthy donors. Here immunoSEQ multiplex PCR was the method, and the copy in TCRdb shows in-frame clones only, minus some. The data hold over 80,000 clones, with roughly four fifths observed a single time. Specimen: PBMCs. The source of these receptors is a middle-aged man in good health and CMV-seropositive. The CDR3 runs from the conserved cysteine through the conserved F or W. The order of the fields is D gene, J gene, V gene, clone size, CDR3 length, CDR3 DNA, CDR3 protein. The D gene is left open where the match is weak. Clone size is shown for a subset of rows, as once, few, many or a class of expanded clone.

.,TRBJ2-3,TRBV27,.,13,TGTGCCAGCACTGGGTTCGGGGAAGATACGCAGTATTTT,CASTGFGEDTQYF
TRBD1,TRBJ1-2,TRBV28,few,14,TGTGCCAGCGCCCGGGACAGGGAGTACTATGGCTACACCTTC,CASARDREYYGYTF
TRBD1,TRBJ1-1,TRBV27,.,15,TGTGCCAGCAGATGGGGCACTACAGGGGACACTGAAGCTTTCTTT,CASRWGTTGDTEAFF
.,TRBJ2-5,TRBV5-1,once,14,TGCGCCAGCAGCTCTGAGGCGGGATTGGAGACCCAGTACTTC,CASSSEAGLETQYF
TRBD2,TRBJ2-5,TRBV5-1,.,18,TGCGCCAGCAGCCCGGGGACTAGCGGGAGTGGTGCAGGGGAGACCCAGTACTTC,CASSPGTSGSGAGETQYF
TRBD2,TRBJ2-7,TRBV28,.,18,TGTGCCAGCAGTCAGGCCGGGACTAGCGGGAGTTGGTCCTACGAGCAGTACTTC,CASSQAGTSGSWSYEQYF
.,TRBJ2-1,TRBV29-1,.,15,TGCAGCGTTGATGACTCCCCAGGGCCCTACAATGAGCAGTTCTTC,CSVDDSPGPYNEQFF
TRBD1,TRBJ1-2,TRBV10-3,.,14,TGTGCCATCAGTGCACAGGGGGACGGCTATGGCTACACCTTC,CAISAQGDGYGYTF
.,TRBJ1-2,TRBV7-9,.,13,TGTGCCAGCAGCCCCTACAGGGTCCATGGCTACACCTTC,CASSPYRVHGYTF
TRBD2,TRBJ2-3,TRBV18,.,14,TGTGCCAGCTCACCGGGACTAGCGACAGATACGCAGTATTTT,CASSPGLATDTQYF
.,TRBJ2-7,TRBV5-1,.,16,TGCGCCAGCAGTGTTGGCTGGGACAAGGATCGATACGAGCAGTACTTC,CASSVGWDKDRYEQYF
TRBD1,TRBJ1-6,TRBV11-2,.,14,TGTGCCAGCAGCGCCGGGACAGAAAATTCACCCCTCCACTTT,CASSAGTENSPLHF
.,TRBJ1-5,TRBV7-2,.,13,TGTGCCAGCAGCTTAGCGGTTAGACAGCCCCAGCATTTT,CASSLAVRQPQHF
TRBD1,TRBJ2-7,TRBV9,.,13,TGTGCCAGCAGCATGGGACAGCAGGACGAGCAGTACTTC,CASSMGQQDEQYF
.,TRBJ1-5,TRBV23-1,.,15,TGCGCCAGCAGTCAGGGCCAGGGGTTAGGACAGCCCCAGCATTTT,CASSQGQGLGQPQHF
.,TRBJ2-7,TRBV2,.,13,TGTGCCAGCAGTTTCACGACTCGTTACGAGCAGTACTTC,CASSFTTRYEQYF
.,TRBJ2-7,TRBV5-4,.,14,TGTGCCAGCAGCTTCGGGACTTCCACCTACGAGCAGTACTTC,CASSFGTSTYEQYF
.,TRBJ1-1,TRBV6-6,.,13,TGTGCCAGCAGTATAGGGGTGGGCACTGAAGCTTTCTTT,CASSIGVGTEAFF
TRBD1,TRBJ2-7,TRBV5-1,.,13,TGCGCCAGCAGCCAGGGACAGGACTACGAGCAGTACTTC,CASSQGQDYEQYF
.,TRBJ1-6,TRBV27,.,16,TGTGCCAGCAGTTTATCCCCCCAAGTTACTACTTCACCCCTCCACTTT,CASSLSPQVTTSPLHF
TRBD1,TRBJ1-6,TRBV7-2,.,18,TGTGCCAGCAGCTTACGTGGAACAGGGGGAGGCAGTAATTCACCCCTCCACTTT,CASSLRGTGGGSNSPLHF
TRBD1,TRBJ1-3,TRBV19,.,14,TGTGCCAGTAGGCGACAGGGCGCGGGAAACACCATATATTTT,CASRRQGAGNTIYF
TRBD2,TRBJ2-3,TRBV11-2,.,16,TGTGCCAGCAGCTTAGGCCTAGCGGGAGGGGAAGATACGCAGTATTTT,CASSLGLAGGEDTQYF
TRBD2,TRBJ2-1,TRBV29-1,.,15,TGCAGCGTCTTAGGACTAGCGGGGCAAGGGGATGAGCAGTTCTTC,CSVLGLAGQGDEQFF
TRBD1,TRBJ1-1,TRBV18,.,13,TGTGCCAGCTCACCAGGCGGGACAGCCGAAGCTTTCTTT,CASSPGGTAEAFF
.,TRBJ1-2,TRBV7-9,.,13,TGTGCCAGCAGCGCCCAGGGTGGATATGGCTACACCTTC,CASSAQGGYGYTF
.,TRBJ2-5,TRBV5-1,few,16,TGCGCCAGCAGCTTGATATCCGGGCGGAGGGCCGAGACCCAGTACTTC,CASSLISGRRAETQYF
TRBD1,TRBJ1-1,TRBV5-1,.,15,TGCGCCAGCAGCTTGGCCTGGACAGGGCGGACTGAAGCTTTCTTT,CASSLAWTGRTEAFF
TRBD1,TRBJ2-5,TRBV30,.,14,TGTGCCTGGCTCGGGACAGGGTACGTTCAGACCCAGTACTTC,CAWLGTGYVQTQYF
.,TRBJ2-7,TRBV5-4,.,15,TGTGCCAGCAGCTTGGCTGAACAGGGAGCCTACGAGCAGTACTTC,CASSLAEQGAYEQYF
.,TRBJ2-4,TRBV29-1,few,15,TGCAGCGCAAAAGCCCTACCTCTAGCCAAAAACATTCAGTACTTC,CSAKALPLAKNIQYF
TRBD1,TRBJ1-2,TRBV7-9,.,15,TGTGCCAGCAGCAAGATTCAGGGGGACAACTATGGCTACACCTTC,CASSKIQGDNYGYTF
.,TRBJ1-2,TRBV18,.,16,TGTGCCAGCTCACCACCCGCCTCAGGGGCTAACTATGGCTACACCTTC,CASSPPASGANYGYTF
.,TRBJ2-2,TRBV29-1,.,16,TGCAGCGTTATTCCGGGGGGCCTAGTGCACACCGGGGAGCTGTTTTTT,CSVIPGGLVHTGELFF